This T cell receptor (beta chain) was recovered during a study of control samples from healthy donors and cancer patients. Data came from immunoSEQ multiplex PCR; TCRdb stores just in-frame clones and leaves some out. The sample has hundreds of thousands of clones; 75% to 95% are singletons. The germline V and J ends were trimmed by 7 bases and 0 bases, with 13 bases remaining between them. The CDR3 runs to 14 residues. Looked up from germline, CDR1 is SNHLY and CDR2 is FYNNEI. Material: PBMCs. The chain recombines TRBV2 with TRBJ2-7; D is perhaps TRBD1 (5 bases). This TCR came from a man between 35 and 55 years old with head and neck cancer. CDR3 loop: CASMGLSSSYEQYF. The CDR3 nucleotides are TGTGCCAGCATGGGGCTATCCAGCTCCTACGAGCAGTACTTC.